This T cell receptor beta chain was profiled in a study of regulatory T cells in long-lasting Graves disease. The table lists this clonotype with many counts. Time point defined: newly diagnosed GD, antithyroid drugs for less than 3 months. Construction of the TCR library relied on RNA isolated from PBMCs. As a group, patients came from one endocrinology department in Xi'an, China. According to the study, TCR beta libraries were built with iRepertoire HTBI primers and CDR3-region Arm-PCR. TCRdb independently ran MiXCR on the multiplex PCR reads; one entry per CDR3 protein. The sample yields roughly 610,000 distinct CDR3 sequences, less than 20% seen once. The trim removed 7 bases at V and 6 bases at J, leaving 7 bases unmatched. The CDR3 length is 15 residues. Germline V lookup: CDR1 SNHLY, CDR2 FYNNEI. In addition, the sample was reused for a study of T cells in Graves' hyperthyroidism and ophthalmopathy.

Sequencing was performed on peripheral blood mononuclear cells (PBMCs), taken at new diagnosis, from a patient treated with antithyroid drugs. This chain connects TRBV2 to TRBJ1-6; 9 positions agree with TRBD1. The sequence was collected from a woman in her 30s with Graves disease. CDR3 protein: CASTTRDRVNSPLHF. In DNA form, the CDR3 reads TGTGCCAGCACTACCCGGGACAGGGTTAATTCACCCCTCCACTTT.